Below are 16 T cell receptor beta chains sequenced from a single sample in a study of T-cell memory formation after mild COVID-19. TCRdb independently ran MiXCR on the 5' RACE reads; one entry per CDR3 protein. The sample lists 90,000 to 120,000 distinct CDR3 sequences; around 15% were seen once. Source material: PBMCs or a T cell subset sorted from them (not recorded which). The source is a man aged 18-30 years who had mild COVID-19 (a few samples of this study predate the infection). Cell type and time point are not known.

This clonotype has only a few counts. The rearrangement uses TRBV4-3 and TRBJ1-1; D might be TRBD1 (6 bases). This CDR3 has 15 amino acids. Trimming removed 0 bases from V and 5 bases from J, with 13 bases in between. Per the germline V gene, CDR1 is LGHNA and CDR2 is YSLEER. The CDR3 sequence: CASSQESPQGTEAFF. CDR3 bases: TGCGCCAGCAGCCAAGAGTCTCCTCAGGGGACTGAAGCTTTCTTT.

Ten or more counts support this clonotype. The rearrangement links TRBV4-1 to TRBJ2-3, with D unresolved. CDR3 length equals 13 residues. The germline V gene encodes CDR1 MGHRA and CDR2 YSYEKL. Trimming removed 1 base at V and 5 bases at J, with 7 bases between. The DNA of the CDR3 is TGCGCCAGCAGCCAAGTCGAGAGAGATACGCAGTATTTT. Amino acids: CASSQVERDTQYF.

This clonotype was picked up one time. The gene calls are TRBV2 and TRBJ1-2, with 8 bases aligning to TRBD1. Germline V gene sequence: CDR1 SNHLY, CDR2 FYNNEI. The length of the CDR3 is 13 residues. Losses at the gene ends were 6 bases for V and 4 bases for J; bases not matched to a gene: 4. CDR3 sequence: CASSETGGYGYTF. CDR3 DNA sequence: TGTGCCAGCAGCGAAACAGGGGGCTATGGCTACACCTTC.

The rearrangement uses TRBV5-1 and TRBJ2-7, with 9 bases identical to TRBD1. Trimming at V came to 0 bases and at J to 1 base, leaving 2 bases not matched to a gene. There are 15 residues in the CDR3. Germline V gene lookup returns CDR1 SGHRS and CDR2 YFSETQ. CDR3 nucleotides: TGCGCCAGCAGCTTGGGACAGGGGGGGTCCTACGAGCAGTACTTC. Amino acids: CASSLGQGGSYEQYF. The entire variable domain, with the rest obtained from reference TRBV5-1 and TRBJ2-7, is as follows: KAGVTQTPRYLIKTRGQQVTLSCSPISGHRSVSWYQQTPGQGLQFLFEYFSETQRNKGNFPGRFSGRQFSNSRSEMNVSTLELGDSALYLCASSLGQGGSYEQYFGPGTRLTVT.

The J gene is TRBJ2-7, the V gene TRBV7-9; D remains ambiguous. Germline assignment: CDR1 SEHNR and CDR2 FQNEAQ (reference sequence). This CDR3 is built from 15 residues. Between the trimmed V and J ends, which lost 4 bases and 0 bases, there was a span of 13 bases. This chain's CDR3 is CASSSGQTSSYEQYF. As DNA, the CDR3 is TGTGCCAGCAGCTCGGGCCAGACGAGCTCCTACGAGCAGTACTTC.

This clonotype was counted only a few times. This rearrangement joins TRBV7-9 to TRBJ1-1; 8 nucleotides agree with TRBD1. The CDR3 has 15 residues. The V gene's germline CDR1 is SEHNR and CDR2 FQNEAQ (reference sequence). V was clipped by 5 bases and J by 8 bases; unmatched bases: 13. CDR3 DNA: TGTGCCAGCAGCCGATACGAGACAGGGGAACTAGAAGCTTTCTTT. This encodes CASSRYETGELEAFF.

Here the CDR3 reads CASTGGQETQYF. The CDR3 bases are TGTGCCAGCACCGGGGGACAAGAGACCCAGTACTTC. V is TRBV6-5 and J is TRBJ2-5; possibly TRBD2 for D (6 bases). The CDR3 covers 12 residues. CDR1 and CDR2 (germline): MNHEY, SVGAGI. Deletions cut 7 bases from V and 2 bases from J, with 8 bases between.

This clonotype was detected only a few times. J is TRBJ2-1 and V is TRBV5-4; 8 bases align to TRBD2. The V segment lost 1 base and the J segment 0 bases; nucleotides outside the gene matches: 6. Germline V gene lookup returns CDR1 SGHNT and CDR2 YYREEE (reference sequence). CDR3 length equals 17 residues. The CDR3 region is CASSLFGGGYSYNEQFF. CDR3 nucleotides: TGTGCCAGCAGCTTGTTTGGCGGGGGGTACTCCTACAATGAGCAGTTCTTC.

The rearrangement joins TRBV10-3 to TRBJ2-3, with unresolved D. Germline-derived CDR1 and CDR2 are ENHRY and SYGVKD. The CDR3 loop spans 13 amino acids. Trimming removed 6 bases from V and 2 bases from J, with 9 bases in between. Written as DNA, the CDR3 is TGTGCCATCAGCCCAGGAGACACAGATACGCAGTATTTT. It is translated as CAISPGDTDTQYF.

This clonotype was detected only a few times. The chain uses TRBV6-2 or TRBV6-3 and TRBJ2-7; D is unclear. CDR3 length equals 14 residues. The V end lost 6 bases, the J end lost 2 bases, and 14 bases lay between the germline ends. CDR1 and CDR2 (germline): MNHEY, SVGEGT. The CDR3 region has the DNA TGTGCCAGCAGCCACGCCAGGTATCCCTACGAGCAGTACGTC. Its translation is CASSHARYPYEQYV.

The sample holds a few counts of this clonotype. The J gene is TRBJ1-1, the V gene TRBV7-6; 12 positions match TRBD1. Germline lookup yields CDR1 SGHVS and CDR2 FNYEAQ. The CDR3 contains 16 residues. V shed 4 bases and J 4 bases; nucleotides not matched to a gene: 7. The CDR3 nucleotides read TGTGCCAGCAGCTCCGGGACAGGGGGCAGGGGCACTGAAGCTTTCTTT. It yields the protein CASSSGTGGRGTEAFF.

The chain uses TRBV7-8 and TRBJ2-7, with 7 bases fitting TRBD1. The V and J ends lost 5 bases and 3 bases, in that order; junction bases with no gene match: 4. The CDR3 covers 13 residues. Germline V gene data show CDR1 as SGHVS and CDR2 as FQNEAQ. The CDR3 bases are TGTGCCAGCAGCACGGGACAGCTCTACGAGCAGTACTTC. It is translated as CASSTGQLYEQYF.

The V call is TRBV5-1, the J call TRBJ1-5; 7 bases agree with TRBD1. CDR1 SGHRS and CDR2 YFSETQ come from the germline V gene. The CDR3 is 15 residues long. With 1 base clipped from V and 4 bases from J, the junction kept 5 bases outside the gene matches. CDR3 amino acids: CASSLTGAPNQPQHF. DNA for the CDR3: TGCGCCAGCAGCTTGACAGGGGCCCCGAATCAGCCCCAGCATTTT.

The chain couples TRBV4-1 to TRBJ2-7; TRBD1 matches 8 bases. Germline CDR1 is MGHRA and CDR2 is YSYEKL. J lost 3 bases, V lost 1 base, and 8 bases had no gene match. The CDR3 sequence is 16 residues long. CDR3 bases: TGCGCCAGCAGCCAAGTAGTTGGCGGACAGGGCTACGAGCAGTACGTC. As protein: CASSQVVGGQGYEQYV.

This chain uses TRBV15 with TRBJ1-5, with D perhaps TRBD1 (5 bases). Trimming removed 5 bases at V and 1 base at J, with 15 bases between. The CDR3 length is 16 residues. CDR1 and CDR2 (germline): LNHNV, YYDKDF (reference sequence). The chain's CDR3 is CATSPRKGRSNQPQHF. The CDR3 DNA follows: TGTGCCACCAGCCCAAGAAAGGGGAGAAGCAATCAGCCCCAGCATTTT.

Written as DNA, the CDR3 is TGTGCCAGCAGCGTTAGACACACAGATACGCAGTATTTT. It encodes CASSVRHTDTQYF. This rearrangement joins TRBV9 to TRBJ2-3; no clear D. Germline CDR1 and CDR2: SGDLS and YYNGEE. V dropped 2 bases and J dropped 2 bases, with 6 bases sitting between them. The CDR3 extends over 13 amino acids.